This entry describes one T cell receptor beta chain. Its target is not known. The source of the sample is a study of T cell responses to AZD1222 COVID-19 vaccine. Trimming left V 0 bases short and J 6 bases short, with 15 bases between. In germline, CDR1 is SGHAT, CDR2 FQNNGV. The CDR3 covers 16 residues. Overall study results and limits: Reportedly, close to half of spike-specific TCRs are directed against unmutated variant regions. Mostly white British, mostly female donors; authors suggested clonal diversity may be underestimated. All repertoire sampling was performed exclusively after the peak T cell response. Increases in Spike-specific TCR breadth and depth were seen after two AZD1222 doses.

Some clones are missing from TCRdb's copy, which holds only in-frame ones; the method was immunoSEQ multiplex PCR. The table lists roughly 180,000 clones, less than 95% of them singletons. This chain uses TRBV11-2 with TRBJ2-1; D is ambiguous. The clonotype originates from an adult in good health. The sample here was peripheral blood, taken on day 0 of AZD1222 vaccination. CDR3 amino acids: CASSLDPPGTVNEQFF. As DNA, the CDR3 is TGTGCCAGCAGCTTAGATCCCCCGGGTACGGTCAATGAGCAGTTCTTC.